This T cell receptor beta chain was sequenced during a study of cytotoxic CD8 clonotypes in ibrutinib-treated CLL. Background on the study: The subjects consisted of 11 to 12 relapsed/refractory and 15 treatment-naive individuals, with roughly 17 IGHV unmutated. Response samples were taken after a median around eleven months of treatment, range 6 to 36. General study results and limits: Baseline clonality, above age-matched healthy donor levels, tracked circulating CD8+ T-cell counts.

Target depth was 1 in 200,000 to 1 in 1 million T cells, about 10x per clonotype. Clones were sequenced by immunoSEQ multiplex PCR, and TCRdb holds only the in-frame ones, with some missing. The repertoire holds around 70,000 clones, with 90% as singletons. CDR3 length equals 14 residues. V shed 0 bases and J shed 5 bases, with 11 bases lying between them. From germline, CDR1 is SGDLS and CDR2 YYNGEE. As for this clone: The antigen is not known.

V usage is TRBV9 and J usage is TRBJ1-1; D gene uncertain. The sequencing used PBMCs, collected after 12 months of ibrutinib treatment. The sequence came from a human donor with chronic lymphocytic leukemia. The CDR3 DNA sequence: TGTGCCAGCAGCGTAGGAGGGCAAGGGACTGAAGCTTTCTTT. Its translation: CASSVGGQGTEAFF.